The source of this TCR beta chain is a study of blood T cell repertoires in COVID-19. Background on the study: Sites in the United States, Italy and Spain provided acute and convalescent COVID-19 samples. The cDNA or gDNA used as material had been derived from T cells, B-cell-depleted T cells, or PBMCs.

Original methodology: Counts of nucleated cells, estimated from reference gene primer amplification, were obtained. Using immunoSEQ multiplex PCR, the repertoire was profiled, and TCRdb retains in-frame clones only, with some absent. V and J calls and clone size are those listed in that table; D and trimming were worked out from the DNA. This sample carries about 62,000 clones, 80% to 90% of them seen once, and the ten largest clones take 1% to 1.5%. V lost 5 bases and J lost 9; bases outside the gene matches: 7. This CDR3 is 13 amino acids long. Germline CDR1 and CDR2: MDHEN and SYDVKM. The source of this sequence is a woman of 80 years or more with acute or convalescent COVID-19. The rearrangement joins TRBV28 to TRBJ1-3; 7 bases map to TRBD1. The sequenced sample was peripheral blood. CDR3: CASSDRAVSTIYF. CDR3 DNA: TGTGCCAGCAGTGACAGGGCGGTCAGCACCATATATTTT.